The 28 T cell receptor beta chains presented below share a single source sample, sequenced in a study of cytomegalovirus exposure and HLA in healthy donors. In the PCR, 60 Vbeta and 13 Jbeta primers were used. TCRdb's copy holds only in-frame clones and misses some; the assay was immunoSEQ multiplex PCR. The sample holds more than 95,000 clones, approximately 10% seen once. The material sequenced was PBMCs. The receptors were gathered from a woman aged 18-29 years in good health and CMV-seropositive.

This clone has a handful of counts. The genes are TRBV7-3 and TRBJ2-7, with 7 bases fitting TRBD1. This CDR3 spans 15 amino acids. Germline V lookup: CDR1 SGHTA, CDR2 FQGTGA. V lost 5 bases, J lost 6 bases, and 13 bases stayed unmatched. CDR3: CASSLRRKTGVEQYF. The CDR3 region has the DNA TGTGCCAGCAGCCTCCGGAGAAAAACAGGGGTCGAGCAGTACTTC.

The chain joins TRBV2 to TRBJ2-3, with TRBD2 identical over 8 bases. Germline CDR1 is SNHLY and CDR2 is FYNNEI. The length of the CDR3 is 15 residues. Unmatched junction bases numbered 5, after V lost 5 bases and J lost 1 base. DNA of the CDR3: TGTGCCAGCAGTCGAGCGGGGGTTCGCACAGATACGCAGTATTTT. Translated: CASSRAGVRTDTQYF.

This clone was seen a few times. The chain has TRBV10-3 and TRBJ2-1; 13 nucleotides agree with TRBD2. There are 14 residues in the CDR3. The ends lost 10 bases at V and 4 bases at J; junction bases unmatched: 4. CDR1 ENHRY and CDR2 SYGVKD come from the germline V gene. Here the CDR3 reads CASETSGRYNEQFF. For the CDR3, the DNA is TGTGCCAGCGAGACTAGCGGGAGGTACAATGAGCAGTTCTTC.

In its sample, this clone was seen a few times. This chain links TRBV5-6 with TRBJ2-1; 8 bases line up with TRBD1. Germline trimming cut 0 bases from V and 8 bases from J; bases unmatched to any gene: 4. Germline lookup yields CDR1 SGHDT and CDR2 YYEEEE. CDR3 length equals 14 residues. The CDR3 DNA follows: TGTGCCAGCAGCTTGGAGGACAGGGAAGATGAGCAGTTCTTC. It encodes CASSLEDREDEQFF. Looking up the rest from reference TRBV5-6 and TRBJ2-1 gives the full variable domain: DAGVTQSPTHLIKTRGQQVTLRCSPKSGHDTVSWYQQALGQGPQFIFQYYEEEERQRGNFPDRFSGHQFPNYSSELNVNALLLGDSALYLCASSLEDREDEQFFGPGTRLTVL.

This clone was counted between two and nine times. The gene calls are TRBV28 and TRBJ1-1, with 7 bases aligning to TRBD1. Germline V lookup: CDR1 MDHEN, CDR2 SYDVKM. The CDR3 sequence is 14 residues long. With V trimmed by 5 bases and J by 4 bases, 7 bases remained unmatched. The DNA of the CDR3 is TGTGCCAGCAGTGCCGGGACAGTAGGCACTGAAGCTTTCTTT. Its protein product is CASSAGTVGTEAFF.

As DNA, the CDR3 is TGTGCCACTAAGGACAGGGAGTCCGGGGAGCTGTTTTTT. Its protein product is CATKDRESGELFF. The chain uses TRBV19 and TRBJ2-2; TRBD1 agrees at 8 bases. Trimming at V came to 10 bases and at J to 6 bases, leaving 7 bases not matched to a gene. CDR3 length: 13 residues. Germline V CDR1 and CDR2: LNHDA, SQIVND (reference sequence).

A few counts support this clone. The chain carries TRBV10-1 and TRBJ1-1; D is possibly TRBD1 (6 bases). Trimming stripped 4 bases from V and 10 bases from J, with 16 bases between. Per the germline V gene, CDR1 is WNHNN and CDR2 is SYGVQD (reference sequence). This CDR3 contains 13 residues. The CDR3, as DNA: TGCGCCAGCAGTGCCTCAGGGGCGCAGGCAGCTTTCTTT. It specifies CASSASGAQAAFF.

This clone has just a few counts. V is TRBV11-2 and J is TRBJ2-7, with 11 nucleotides matching TRBD1. CDR3 length equals 15 residues. Germline trimming cut 4 bases from V and 2 bases from J; bases unmatched to any gene: 4. Germline V CDR1 and CDR2: SGHAT, FQNNGV. The CDR3 spells CASSSTGQGAYEQYF. In DNA, the CDR3 is TGTGCCAGCAGCTCGACGGGACAGGGGGCCTACGAGCAGTACTTC.

This chain links TRBV6-1 with TRBJ1-2; possibly TRBD1 for D (5 bases). V was trimmed by 3 bases and J by 6 bases, leaving 17 bases between them. The CDR3 length is 15 residues. From germline, CDR1 is MNHNS and CDR2 SASEGT. The CDR3 DNA sequence: TGTGCCAGCAGTGAGGGGCCGTGGGTTACGGATGGCTACACCTTC. Amino acid sequence: CASSEGPWVTDGYTF.

This sequence joins TRBV5-1 and TRBJ2-2; 9 nucleotides agree with TRBD2. Germline CDR1 is SGHRS and CDR2 is YFSETQ. The V segment lost 1 base and the J segment 4 bases; nucleotides outside the gene matches: 5. This CDR3 is 16 amino acids long. The CDR3 nucleotides are TGCGCCAGCAGCTTGATTAGCGGGAGTGGCACCGGGGAGCTGTTTTTT. Translating gives CASSLISGSGTGELFF.

The J gene is TRBJ1-2, the V gene TRBV29-1; D gene uncertain. The CDR3 loop spans 12 amino acids. The germline gives CDR1 SQVTM, CDR2 ANQGSEA. V gave up 7 bases and J gave up 5 bases, with 14 bases separating them. CDR3 sequence reads: CSATWQVYGYTF. CDR3 sequence (DNA): TGCAGCGCCACCTGGCAGGTATATGGCTACACCTTC. The full variable domain, its missing parts supplied by reference TRBV29-1 and TRBJ1-2, is SAVISQKPSRDICQRGTSLTIQCQVDSQVTMMFWYRQQPGQSLTLIATANQGSEATYESGFVIDKFPISRPNLTFSTLTVSNMSPEDSSIYLCSATWQVYGYTFGSGTRLTVV.

At least ten counts were recorded for this clone. J is TRBJ1-2 and V is TRBV6-1; tentatively, D is TRBD1 (5 bases). V lost 2 bases to trimming and J lost 8 bases, with 18 bases between them. Germline V gene lookup returns CDR1 MNHNS and CDR2 SASEGT. The CDR3 extends over 15 amino acids. The CDR3 spells CASSEHESGWGGYTF. The CDR3 DNA sequence: TGTGCCAGCAGTGAACACGAATCAGGGTGGGGAGGCTACACCTTC.

This sequence joins TRBV5-1 and TRBJ1-5; D may be TRBD1 (6 bases). Germline CDR1 is SGHRS and CDR2 is YFSETQ. The CDR3 length is 16 residues. V dropped 4 bases and J dropped 7 bases, with 21 bases sitting between them. CDR3 DNA: TGCGCCAGCAGCCCCATGACTATGGGGGCCGGGCAGCCCCAGCATTTT. It translates to CASSPMTMGAGQPQHF.

In this sample, this clone turned up a few times. The chain joins TRBV25-1 to TRBJ2-1; no definite D call. CDR3 length: 16 residues. V was trimmed by 2 bases and J by 8 bases, leaving 19 bases between them. Germline CDR1 and CDR2: MGHDK and SYGVNS. The CDR3 nucleotides are TGTGCCAGCAGTGAAACGGCTTACAGCCGGCCAGATGAGCAGTTCTTC. Amino acid sequence: CASSETAYSRPDEQFF.

This clone was detected a few times. V is TRBV18 and J is TRBJ1-1; no clear D. The CDR3 consists of 12 residues. V lost 1 base, J lost 8 bases, and 8 bases lay in between. The germline gives CDR1 KGHSH, CDR2 LQKENI. CDR3 coding DNA: TGTGCCAGCTCACCACAACAGAAGGAAGCTTTCTTT. Its translation is CASSPQQKEAFF.

The rearrangement joins TRBV7-9 to TRBJ2-3; 7 bases match TRBD1. The ends lost 5 bases at V and 0 bases at J; junction bases unmatched: 2. CDR1 and CDR2 (germline): SEHNR, FQNEAQ (reference sequence). CDR3 length: 14 residues. The CDR3 sequence: CASSPGQSTDTQYF. The CDR3 DNA reads TGTGCCAGCAGCCCGGGACAGAGCACAGATACGCAGTATTTT.

The chain carries TRBV10-1 and TRBJ1-5; possible D gene TRBD1, 6 bases. Germline CDR1 is WNHNN and CDR2 is SYGVQD (reference sequence). V was pared by 0 bases and J by 15 bases, with 24 bases between. The CDR3 has 16 amino acids. The CDR3 spells CASSESNRDTSLDGHF. In nucleotides, the CDR3 is TGCGCCAGCAGTGAGTCGAACCGGGACACCAGTCTCGACGGGCATTTT.

As regards this clone: At one end the junction does not follow the germline gene, possibly because of a read error. Written as DNA, the CDR3 is TGTGCCAGCTTCTCGGACAGGGGGCTTGTTGTCCCCGCGTTC. Translating gives CASFSDRGLVVPAF. The rearrangement uses TRBV7-9 and TRBJ2-7; the match to TRBD1 covers 11 bases. The length of the CDR3 is 14 residues. Germline CDR1 is SEHNR and CDR2 is FQNEAQ (reference sequence).

This clone has a handful of counts. J is TRBJ2-7 and V is TRBV6-1, with D possibly matching TRBD1 (6 bases). Per the germline V gene, CDR1 is MNHNS and CDR2 is SASEGT. The V end was cut by 11 bases, the J end by 4 bases, with 24 bases between. The CDR3 is 15 residues long. The DNA for the CDR3 is TGTGCCGTAAGGCCCGTTCAGGGGATGTGGTACGAGCAGTACTTC. Amino acid sequence: CAVRPVQGMWYEQYF.

This chain joins TRBV30 and TRBJ2-3; 9 positions agree with TRBD2. This CDR3 region has 15 residues. Germline CDR1 and CDR2: GTSNPN and SVGIG (reference sequence). Losses at the gene ends were 2 bases for V and 3 bases for J; bases not matched to a gene: 6. The CDR3 DNA sequence: TGTGCCTGGAGTCGGGCGGGAGGGCCGACAGATACGCAGTATTTT. Protein: CAWSRAGGPTDTQYF.

The chain employs TRBV7-3 and TRBJ2-2; a weak D match, TRBD1 (5 bases). This CDR3 has 16 amino acids. Germline CDR1 reads SGHTA; CDR2 reads FQGTGA. Trimming removed 3 bases at V and 2 bases at J, with 13 bases between. DNA of the CDR3: TGTGCCAGCAGCTTCGGACACCTTATCAACACCGGGGAGCTGTTTTTT. As protein: CASSFGHLINTGELFF. Complete variable domain (other parts from reference TRBV7-3 and TRBJ2-2): GAGVSQTPSNKVTEKGKYVELRCDPISGHTALYWYRQSLGQGPEFLIYFQGTGAADDSGLPNDRFFAVRPEGSVSTLKIQRTERGDSAVYLCASSFGHLINTGELFFGEGSRLTVL.

This clone was counted between two and nine times. Other DNA sequences within the sample encode an identical CDR3. CDR3 DNA: TGTGCCAGCAGCGTCCTAGCGGGAGTTGGGGATACGCAGTATTTT. Its protein is CASSVLAGVGDTQYF. The V call is TRBV9, the J call TRBJ2-3; TRBD2 aligns across 10 bases. The germline gives CDR1 SGDLS, CDR2 YYNGEE. V lost 2 bases, J lost 6 bases, and 6 bases stayed unmatched. The CDR3 length is 15 residues.

The sample holds a few counts of this clone. The chain carries TRBV4-1 and TRBJ1-2; TRBD1 matches 12 bases. V lost 2 bases, J lost 6 bases, and 13 bases stayed unmatched. Germline V gene sequence: CDR1 MGHRA, CDR2 YSYEKL. This CDR3 contains 18 residues. CDR3 nucleotides: TGCGCCAGCAGCCAACCGGGACAGGGGGCGATTGGTGTGGATGGCTACACCTTC. Its protein is CASSQPGQGAIGVDGYTF.

Of note for this clone: One end of the junction fails to match germline, which may point to a read error. The chain is built from TRBV5-1 and TRBJ2-1; the match to TRBD2 covers 9 bases. Germline V gene lookup returns CDR1 SGHRS and CDR2 YFSETQ. The CDR3 contains 13 residues. CDR3 protein: CTSRATSGYEQFF. CDR3 DNA sequence: TGCACCAGCAGGGCGACTAGCGGCTATGAGCAGTTCTTC. Using reference TRBV5-1 and TRBJ2-1 for the parts outside the CDR3, the full variable domain is KAGVTQTPRYLIKTRGQQVTLSCSPISGHRSVSWYQQTPGQGLQFLFEYFSETQRNKGNFPGRFSGRQFSNSRSEMNVSTLELGDSALYLCTSRATSGYEQFFGPGTRLTVL.

This clone occurred a few times. This chain joins TRBV7-9 and TRBJ2-7; TRBD1 aligns across 7 bases. V gave up 5 bases and J gave up 6 bases; unmatched junction bases: 13. This CDR3 region has 15 residues. Germline-derived CDR1 and CDR2 are SEHNR and FQNEAQ (reference sequence). CDR3 residues: CASSPKLTGKGEQYF. In DNA, the CDR3 is TGTGCCAGCAGCCCGAAGTTGACAGGGAAGGGCGAGCAGTACTTC.

This clone has more than one count but fewer than ten. This chain uses TRBV28 with TRBJ1-1; 7 positions agree with TRBD1. This CDR3 is 16 amino acids long. The germline V gene has CDR1 MDHEN and CDR2 SYDVKM. J was trimmed by 1 base and V by 1 base; bases with no gene match: 6. In DNA form, the CDR3 reads TGTGCCAGCAGTTTATCCTTCGACAGGGCGAACACTGAAGCTTTCTTT. This translates into CASSLSFDRANTEAFF.

This clone was counted between two and nine times. The chain couples TRBV5-1 to TRBJ2-1, with a possible D match to TRBD2 (6 bases). V gave up 0 bases and J gave up 8 bases, with 15 bases separating them. CDR3 size: 15 residues. Germline V gene lookup returns CDR1 SGHRS and CDR2 YFSETQ. CDR3 protein: CASSLDGSYPDEQFF. For the CDR3, the DNA is TGCGCCAGCAGCTTGGACGGGAGCTATCCCGATGAGCAGTTCTTC. Supplemented by reference TRBV5-1 and TRBJ2-1, the full variable domain reads KAGVTQTPRYLIKTRGQQVTLSCSPISGHRSVSWYQQTPGQGLQFLFEYFSETQRNKGNFPGRFSGRQFSNSRSEMNVSTLELGDSALYLCASSLDGSYPDEQFFGPGTRLTVL.

This clone was observed a handful of times. J is TRBJ2-7 and V is TRBV19; D ambiguous. The V and J ends lost 0 bases and 3 bases respectively, with 6 bases between them. The CDR3 is 13 residues long. Germline V gene data show CDR1 as LNHDA and CDR2 as SQIVND (reference sequence). CDR3 loop: CASSIDRYYEQYF. For the CDR3, the DNA is TGTGCCAGTAGTATAGATCGCTACTACGAGCAGTACTTC.